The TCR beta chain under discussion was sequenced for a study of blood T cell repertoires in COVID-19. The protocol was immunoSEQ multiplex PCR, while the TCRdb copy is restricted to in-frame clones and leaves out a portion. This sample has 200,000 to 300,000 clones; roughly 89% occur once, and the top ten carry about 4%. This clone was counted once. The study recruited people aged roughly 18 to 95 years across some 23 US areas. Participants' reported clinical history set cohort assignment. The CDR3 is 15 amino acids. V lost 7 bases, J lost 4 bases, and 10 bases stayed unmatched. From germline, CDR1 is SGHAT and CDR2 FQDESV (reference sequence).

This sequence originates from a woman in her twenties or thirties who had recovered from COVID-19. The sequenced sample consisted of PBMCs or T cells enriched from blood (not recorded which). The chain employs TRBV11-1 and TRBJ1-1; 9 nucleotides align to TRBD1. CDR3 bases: TGTGCCAGCACTCCCGGACCGGGACAGGGCACTGAAGCTTTCTTT. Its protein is CASTPGPGQGTEAFF.